This paragraph covers one T cell receptor (beta chain) sequence. This entry comes from a study of T cells in Graves' hyperthyroidism and ophthalmopathy. RNA transcripts provided the source from which TCR beta CDR3 regions were amplified. In the first-round RT-PCR of the TCR CDR3, the HTBI primer set was used. In TCRdb, the multiplex PCR reads were re-called with MiXCR into one record per CDR3 protein. The sample contains roughly 93,000 distinct CDR3 sequences, roughly half of which appear only once. This TCR came from a woman aged 40 to 50 with Graves' hyperthyroidism. Material: blood.

Here the CDR3 reads CASSSQGPNQPQYF. In nucleotides, the CDR3 is TGTGCCAGCAGCTCCCAGGGCCCCAATCAGCCCCAGTACTTC. This chain links TRBV7-2 with TRBJ2-5, with D tentatively TRBD1 (5 bases). This CDR3 region has 14 residues. V dropped 4 bases and J dropped 9 bases, with 18 bases sitting between them. CDR1 is SGHTA and CDR2 is FQGNSA in the germline V gene.